This TCR beta chain derives from a study of cytomegalovirus exposure and HLA in healthy donors. CDR1 and CDR2 from the germline V gene are LNHDA and SQIVND (reference sequence). This CDR3 region has 14 residues. With 1 base removed from V and 3 bases from J, the gap between germline ends came to 10 bases. Note on this clone: Antigen: not known.

It was with 60 Vbeta and 13 Jbeta primers that the PCR ran. The data were produced by immunoSEQ multiplex PCR, yet TCRdb's version contains in-frame clones alone and is incomplete. The top ten hold 2% to 2.5% of the sample, which has 90,000 to 120,000 clones, approximately 84% seen once. Study conclusions and caveats: Despite most TCR sequences being rare, some public TCRs occurred in many donors. A later analysis linked a missense DCLRE1C variant to TCR beta V- and J-gene trimming. High sensitivity and specificity were reportedly achieved when the classifier diagnosed cytomegalovirus status. Most subjects' HLA-A and HLA-B alleles were reportedly predicted from TCR beta sequences.

The sequencing sample was made of PBMCs. This chain uses TRBV19 with TRBJ2-7, with D possibly being TRBD2 (6 bases). The origin of this receptor is a man aged 25 to 40 in good health and CMV-seronegative. CDR3 in DNA: TGTGCCAGTAGTATAGCTGGGGGGAACTACGAGCAGTACTTC. Translation gives CASSIAGGNYEQYF.